The source of this TCR beta chain is a study of control samples from healthy donors and cancer patients. The assay was immunoSEQ multiplex PCR, and TCRdb's table has in-frame clones only and misses some. This sample yields approximately 130,000 clones, of which about nine tenths are seen a single time; around 8.7% belongs to the top ten. The sample was blood. The source of this sequence is a middle-aged man in good health.

The CDR3 region is CASSPQGRGSTDTQYF. The CDR3 nucleotides are TGTGCCAGTTCTCCACAGGGGCGGGGTAGTACAGATACGCAGTATTTT. The chain couples TRBV4-2 to TRBJ2-3, with a tentative D call TRBD1 (7 bases). The CDR3 covers 16 residues. The V end lost 9 bases, the J end lost 3 bases, and 22 bases lay between the germline ends. Germline values: CDR1 LGHNA, CDR2 YNFKEQ.